This T cell receptor beta chain was observed in a study of cytomegalovirus exposure and HLA in healthy donors. Study-wide points: First-cohort TCR clusters were later found to tend to co-occur in the roughly 130 validation repertoires.

Using immunoSEQ multiplex PCR, the repertoire was profiled, and TCRdb retains in-frame clones only, with some absent. The sample lists around 120,000 clones; around nine tenths were seen once. Comment on this clone: No antigen is known for it.

Material: PBMCs. The clonotype comes from a woman aged 18-30 years in good health and CMV-seronegative.

The CDR3 spells CASSVDSVLAGNTDTQYF. CDR3 coding DNA: TGTGCCAGCAGCGTAGATTCCGTACTAGCGGGGAACACAGATACGCAGTATTTT. The J gene is TRBJ2-3, the V gene TRBV9, with 10 bases matching TRBD2. Germline V lookup: CDR1 SGDLS, CDR2 YYNGEE. CDR3 length equals 18 residues. J lost 2 bases, V lost 0 bases, and 9 bases had no gene match.